The 2 T cell receptor beta chains below all came from one sample that was sequenced in a study of identical twins. TCRdb itself ran the 5' RACE reads through MiXCR, one entry per CDR3 protein. In the table there are about 790,000 distinct CDR3 sequences, around a sixth of which are singletons. These same data were also listed under a study on T cells expressing NK-cell markers.

Sequences were obtained from PBMCs. The origin of the receptors is a woman between 18 and 29 years old in good health.

This clonotype turned up a few times. V usage is TRBV18 and J usage is TRBJ2-1; 13 nucleotides agree with TRBD2. The CDR3 has 17 residues. Germline V gives CDR1 KGHSH, CDR2 LQKENI. Losses at the gene ends were 2 bases for V and 6 bases for J; bases not matched to a gene: 7. The CDR3 reads CASSPKTGTSGINEQFF. The CDR3 DNA follows: TGTGCCAGCTCACCAAAGACAGGGACTAGCGGGATCAATGAGCAGTTCTTC.

The chain links TRBV20-1 to TRBJ1-3; no clear D gene. V was trimmed by 8 bases and J by 4 bases, leaving 9 bases between them. Germline CDR1 and CDR2: DFQATT and SNEGSKA (reference sequence). The CDR3 sequence is 11 residues long. CDR3 sequence (DNA): TGCAGTCCCTATAAAGGAAACACCATATATTTT. This sequence encodes CSPYKGNTIYF.